These 15 T cell receptor beta chains share one sample of origin, sequenced in a study of blood T cell repertoires in COVID-19. Assay: immunoSEQ multiplex PCR; the TCRdb copy retains only in-frame clones and omits some. The data contain 450,000 or so clones, about nine tenths of them singletons. Sequenced: peripheral blood. The origin of the receptors is a woman aged 40 to 50 with COVID-19, enrolled during active disease.

This clone was picked up one time. The chain carries TRBV4-1 and TRBJ2-1; D ambiguous. The V end lost 0 bases, the J end lost 3 bases, and 9 bases lay between the germline ends. CDR1 is MGHRA and CDR2 is YSYEKL in the germline V gene. CDR3 length equals 15 residues. CDR3 DNA: TGCGCCAGCAGCCAAGAACAGACGGTCTACAATGAGCAGTTCTTC. This translates into CASSQEQTVYNEQFF.

The chain joins TRBV29-1 to TRBJ2-1, with a tentative D call TRBD2 (5 bases). The germline V gene encodes CDR1 SQVTM and CDR2 ANQGSEA. The ends were cut back, 1 base at V and 8 bases at J, with 9 bases in the middle. This CDR3 is 12 amino acids long. In DNA form, the CDR3 reads TGCAGCGTTGAAGTTGGGAGATATGAGCAGTTCTTC. Translating it yields CSVEVGRYEQFF.

J is TRBJ2-5 and V is TRBV4-1; D might be TRBD1 (5 bases). V was clipped by 0 bases and J by 5 bases, with 13 bases between them. This CDR3 has 15 amino acids. The germline CDR1 and CDR2 sequences are MGHRA and YSYEKL. In nucleotides, the CDR3 is TGCGCCAGCAGCCAAGATTTGCAGGGCCCGGAGACCCAGTACTTC. Translation gives CASSQDLQGPETQYF.

This chain connects TRBV29-1 to TRBJ1-4, with D maybe TRBD1 (6 bases). CDR1 and CDR2 (germline): SQVTM, ANQGSEA. V gave up 1 base and J gave up 4 bases, with 13 bases separating them. CDR3 length: 15 amino acids. In nucleotides, the CDR3 is TGCAGCGTTGAAGCAGTGAAAGGGGGTAATGAAAAACTGTTTTTT. Protein product: CSVEAVKGGNEKLFF.

The rearrangement uses TRBV9 and TRBJ1-1; D is ambiguous. Trimming removed 4 bases at V and 12 bases at J, with 13 bases between. Germline CDR1 SGDLS, CDR2 YYNGEE. The length of the CDR3 is 11 residues. CDR3 in DNA: TGTGCCAGCAGCTCCTCAGAGGCGACTTTCTTT. Protein: CASSSSEATFF.

In DNA form, the CDR3 reads TGTGCCAGCAGCTTAGCGGCGTCGGGACAGAACACTGAAGCTTTCTTT. Protein sequence: CASSLAASGQNTEAFF. The chain is built from TRBV7-6 and TRBJ1-1; D might be TRBD1 (6 bases). The germline gives CDR1 SGHVS, CDR2 FNYEAQ. This CDR3 is 16 amino acids long. The V end lost 0 bases, the J end lost 1 base, and 12 bases lay between the germline ends.

This chain links TRBV6-2 or TRBV6-3 with TRBJ1-5; TRBD1 is a possible D gene (5 bases). CDR1 MNHEY and CDR2 SVGEGT come from the germline V gene. V lost 2 bases and J 7 bases, leaving 21 bases between the germline ends. This CDR3 contains 17 residues. CDR3 in amino acids: CASSYGAGRGVGQPQHF. In DNA form, the CDR3 reads TGTGCCAGCAGTTACGGGGCAGGGAGGGGAGTGGGACAGCCCCAGCATTTT.

The genes are TRBV7-8 and TRBJ2-5; 8 bases agree with TRBD2. There are 14 residues in the CDR3. The germline gives CDR1 SGHVS, CDR2 FQNEAQ. Trimming removed 1 base from V and 5 bases from J; junction bases left unmatched: 3. CDR3 protein: CASSLGGRSETQYF. CDR3 nucleotide sequence: TGTGCCAGCAGCTTAGGCGGGAGGTCCGAGACCCAGTACTTC. The whole variable domain, remainder taken from reference TRBV7-8 and TRBJ2-5, is GAGVSQSPRYKVAKRGQDVALRCDPISGHVSLFWYQQALGQGPEFLTYFQNEAQLDKSGLPSDRFFAERPEGSVSTLKIQRTQQEDSAVYLCASSLGGRSETQYFGPGTRLLVL.

This chain joins TRBV15 and TRBJ2-2; 7 bases are a match to TRBD2. Trimming cost V 2 bases and J 6 bases; bases outside gene matches: 9. The germline V gene has CDR1 LNHNV and CDR2 YYDKDF (reference sequence). CDR3 length equals 16 residues. In DNA, the CDR3 is TGTGCCACCAGCAGACGAACAGCGGGGATCGCCGGGGAGCTGTTTTTT. Protein sequence: CATSRRTAGIAGELFF.

This chain links TRBV4-3 with TRBJ2-5; 12 bases map to TRBD2. J gave up 7 bases and V 0 bases, and 12 bases lay outside the gene matches. The CDR3 runs to 18 residues. Per the germline V gene, CDR1 is LGHNA and CDR2 is YSLEER. The CDR3: CASSQELAGGPRVWTQYF. CDR3 nucleotides: TGCGCCAGCAGCCAAGAGCTAGCGGGAGGGCCGAGGGTTTGGACCCAGTACTTC.

V usage is TRBV5-6 and J usage is TRBJ1-1; no reliable D call. Per germline, CDR1 SGHDT and CDR2 YYEEEE. The V and J ends lost 0 bases and 0 bases respectively, with 9 bases between them. The CDR3 runs to 15 residues. The CDR3 DNA is TGTGCCAGCAGCTTGGCAGGAATCATGAACACTGAAGCTTTCTTT. Translating it yields CASSLAGIMNTEAFF. Full variable domain (remainder filled in from reference TRBV5-6 and TRBJ1-1): DAGVTQSPTHLIKTRGQQVTLRCSPKSGHDTVSWYQQALGQGPQFIFQYYEEEERQRGNFPDRFSGHQFPNYSSELNVNALLLGDSALYLCASSLAGIMNTEAFFGQGTRLTVV.

V gene TRBV5-1 combines with J gene TRBJ2-7, with D tentatively TRBD1 (6 bases). Per germline, CDR1 SGHRS and CDR2 YFSETQ. CDR3 length: 13 amino acids. Trimming left V 6 bases short and J 7 bases short, with 17 bases between. The CDR3 is CASKEGGTNEQYF. Written as DNA, the CDR3 is TGCGCCAGCAAAGAAGGGGGTACGAATGAGCAGTACTTC.

The chain has TRBV19 and TRBJ1-1, with a tentative D call TRBD1 (5 bases). The CDR3 spans 15 residues. CDR1 is LNHDA, CDR2 SQIVND, per germline (reference sequence). Trimming stripped 6 bases from V and 1 base from J, with 15 bases between. CDR3 coding DNA: TGTGCCAGTAGGGCAGGGAAGTCATGGAACACTGAAGCTTTCTTT. Protein: CASRAGKSWNTEAFF.

This chain joins TRBV23-1 and TRBJ2-4; a weak D match, TRBD1 (6 bases). TRBV23-1 is assigned to the ORF class and has an uncertain function. The CDR3 runs to 19 residues. The V end was cut by 0 bases, the J end by 2 bases, with 20 bases between. The CDR3 DNA is TGCGCCAGCAGTCAATCGCGGGTCCCAGGGGTATTAACCAAAAACATTCAGTACTTC. Translated, it gives CASSQSRVPGVLTKNIQYF.

V and J are TRBV15 and TRBJ1-1; possibly TRBD1 for D (5 bases). Between the trimmed V and J ends, which lost 0 bases and 6 bases, there was a span of 11 bases. The length of the CDR3 is 14 residues. Germline V gene sequence: CDR1 LNHNV, CDR2 YYDKDF (reference sequence). In nucleotides, the CDR3 is TGTGCCACCAGCAGAGATCAGAAGGGGTCTGAAGCTTTCTTT. As protein: CATSRDQKGSEAFF.